These T cell receptor beta chains were read from a single sample in a study of siplizumab effects on memory and regulatory T cells. Produced via immunoSEQ multiplex PCR; TCRdb's table is partial and in-frame only. The table shows more than 45,000 clones, with under 98% occurring only once. Sequencing was performed on naive CD4+ T cells sorted from blood. These receptors all come from a human donor in good health. CDR3s include the opening cysteine and the closing phenylalanine or tryptophan. A D gene is named only where the DNA matches it firmly. The size entry is marked missing in some rows and otherwise reads once, few, many or a size class.

V: TRBV7-9; size: .; J: TRBJ2-5; D: TRBD2; DNA: TGTGCCAGCAGCTTGGGACTAGAGAAAGAGACCCAGTACTTC; CDR3: CASSLGLEKETQYF
V: TRBV2; size: .; J: TRBJ2-7; D: TRBD1; DNA: TGTGCCAGCAGGACGGGACAGGGACGATTCTACGAGCAGTACTTC; CDR3: CASRTGQGRFYEQYF
V: TRBV25-1; size: .; J: TRBJ1-1; D: TRBD1; DNA: TGTGCCAGCAGACCCGGGACAGGGGTCAGTACTGAAGCTTTCTTT; CDR3: CASRPGTGVSTEAFF
V: TRBV7-3; size: .; J: TRBJ2-7; D: .; DNA: TGTGCCAGCAGCCAATACTTCGGGACGGGCTTCGAGCAGTACTTC; CDR3: CASSQYFGTGFEQYF
V: TRBV7-8; size: once; J: TRBJ2-1; D: .; DNA: TGTGCCAGCAGCCCGGACTCGGCGACCAAGGATGAGCAGTTCTTC; CDR3: CASSPDSATKDEQFF
V: TRBV7-6; size: .; J: TRBJ2-7; D: .; DNA: TGTGCCAGCAGCTTAGCGTACGGTAGGACTATGCTCTACGAGCAGTACTTC; CDR3: CASSLAYGRTMLYEQYF
V: TRBV27; size: .; J: TRBJ2-7; D: .; DNA: TGTGCCAGCAGTTTTACGGAACACACTAGCCACGAGCAGTACTTC; CDR3: CASSFTEHTSHEQYF
V: TRBV21-1; size: .; J: TRBJ1-3; D: .; DNA: TGTGCCAGCACCCCGAGGGGAGGGCGGGGGTACTCTGGAAACACCATATATTTT; CDR3: CASTPRGGRGYSGNTIYF
V: TRBV28; size: .; J: TRBJ1-1; D: .; DNA: TGTGCCAGCAACTCGGGTACGGGGAGGGGAAACACTGAAGCTTTCTTT; CDR3: CASNSGTGRGNTEAFF
V: TRBV30; size: .; J: TRBJ1-2; D: .; DNA: TGTGCCTGGAGTGTACTCTATGGCTACACCTTC; CDR3: CAWSVLYGYTF